This T cell receptor (beta chain) is from a study of neurological immune-mediated disorders. TCRdb reanalysed the 5' RACE reads using MiXCR and keeps one entry per CDR3 protein. The sample includes some 26,000 distinct CDR3 sequences, more than 6.5% of them seen just once. V lost 5 bases to trimming and J lost 4 bases; unmatched junction nucleotides: 7. Per germline, CDR1 MNHEY and CDR2 SMNVEV (reference sequence). The CDR3 contains 14 residues. This clonotype was seen ten or more times. The TCR sequence derives from a woman between 50 and 59 years old in good health. The chain has TRBV27 and TRBJ2-7; 8 positions agree with TRBD1. The sequenced material came from PBMCs. The CDR3 loop is CASSPQGAEYEQYF. The CDR3, as DNA: TGTGCCAGCAGTCCCCAGGGGGCGGAATACGAGCAGTACTTC.